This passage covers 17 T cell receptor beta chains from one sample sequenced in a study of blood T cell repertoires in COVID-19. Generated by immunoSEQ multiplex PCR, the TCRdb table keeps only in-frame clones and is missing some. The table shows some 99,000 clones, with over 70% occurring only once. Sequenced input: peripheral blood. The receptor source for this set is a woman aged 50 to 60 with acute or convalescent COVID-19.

The CDR3 is CASKETGGGSGNTIYF. DNA of the CDR3: TGTGCCAGCAAGGAGACAGGGGGAGGGTCTGGAAACACCATATATTTT. This chain connects TRBV2 to TRBJ1-3, with 9 bases matching TRBD1. CDR1 SNHLY and CDR2 FYNNEI come from the germline V gene. This CDR3 spans 16 amino acids. V trimming: 7 bases; J trimming: 1 base; junction bases outside the gene matches: 8.

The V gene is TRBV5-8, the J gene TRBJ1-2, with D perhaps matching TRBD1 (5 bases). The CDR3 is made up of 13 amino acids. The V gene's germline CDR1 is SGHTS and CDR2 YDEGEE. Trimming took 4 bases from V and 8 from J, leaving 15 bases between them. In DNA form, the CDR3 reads TGTGCCAGCAGCCCCCAGGGTGGGGGGGGCTACACCTTC. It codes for CASSPQGGGGYTF.

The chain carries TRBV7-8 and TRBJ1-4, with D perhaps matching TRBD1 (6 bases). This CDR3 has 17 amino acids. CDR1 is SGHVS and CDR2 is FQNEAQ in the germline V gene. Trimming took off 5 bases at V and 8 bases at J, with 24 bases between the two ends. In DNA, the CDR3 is TGTGCCAGCAGCCTCGGGACAAAAGGGATGGGAAGCGAAAAACTGTTTTTT. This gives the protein CASSLGTKGMGSEKLFF.

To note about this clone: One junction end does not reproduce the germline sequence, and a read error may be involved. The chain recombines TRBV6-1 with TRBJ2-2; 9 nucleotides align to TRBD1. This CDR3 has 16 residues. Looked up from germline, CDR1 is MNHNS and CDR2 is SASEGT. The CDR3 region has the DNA TGTGCCAGCAGGGAAGACAGGGGGGGTTTCACCGGGGAGCTGTTTTTT. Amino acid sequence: CASREDRGGFTGELFF.

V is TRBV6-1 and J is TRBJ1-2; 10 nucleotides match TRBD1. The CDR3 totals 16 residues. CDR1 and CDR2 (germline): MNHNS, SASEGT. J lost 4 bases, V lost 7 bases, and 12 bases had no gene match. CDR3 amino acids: CASIDAGTGVSYGYTF. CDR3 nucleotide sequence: TGTGCCAGCATTGACGCCGGGACAGGGGTGAGCTATGGCTACACCTTC.

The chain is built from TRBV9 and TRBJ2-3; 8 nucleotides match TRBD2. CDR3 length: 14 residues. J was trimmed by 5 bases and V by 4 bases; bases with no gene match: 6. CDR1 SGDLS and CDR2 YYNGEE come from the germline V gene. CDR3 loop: CASSRGGPEDTQYF. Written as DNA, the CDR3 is TGTGCCAGCAGCCGCGGGGGGCCAGAAGATACGCAGTATTTT.

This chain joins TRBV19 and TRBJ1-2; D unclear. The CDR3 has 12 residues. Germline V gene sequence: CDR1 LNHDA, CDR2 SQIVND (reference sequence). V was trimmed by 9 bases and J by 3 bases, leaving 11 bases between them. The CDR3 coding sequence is TGTGCCAGCCAACAGTCGGACTATGGCTACACCTTC. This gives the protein CASQQSDYGYTF.

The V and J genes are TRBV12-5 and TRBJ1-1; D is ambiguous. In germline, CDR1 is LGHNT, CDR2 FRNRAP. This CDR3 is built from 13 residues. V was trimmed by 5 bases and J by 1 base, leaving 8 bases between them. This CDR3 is CASGKTSNTEAFF. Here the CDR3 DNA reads TGTGCTAGTGGTAAAACATCGAACACTGAAGCTTTCTTT.

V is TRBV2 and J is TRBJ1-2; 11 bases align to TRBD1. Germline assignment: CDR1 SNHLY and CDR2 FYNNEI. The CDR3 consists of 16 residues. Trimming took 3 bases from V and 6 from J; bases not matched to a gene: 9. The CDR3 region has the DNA TGTGCCAGCAGTGAGGTAGTTGGACAGGGGGCTAATGGCTACACCTTC. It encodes CASSEVVGQGANGYTF.

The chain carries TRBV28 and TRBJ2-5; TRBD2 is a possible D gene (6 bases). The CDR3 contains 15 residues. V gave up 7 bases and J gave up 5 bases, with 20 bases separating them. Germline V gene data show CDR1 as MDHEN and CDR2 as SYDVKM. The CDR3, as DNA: TGTGCCAGCACCCCCGTAGGGAGGCTCCGGGAGACCCAGTACTTC. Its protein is CASTPVGRLRETQYF.

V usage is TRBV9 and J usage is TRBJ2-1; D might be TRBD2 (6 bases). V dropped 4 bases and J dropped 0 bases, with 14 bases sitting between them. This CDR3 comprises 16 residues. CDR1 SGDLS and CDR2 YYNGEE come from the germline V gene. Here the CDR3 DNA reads TGTGCCAGCAGCCCTACTGGCGGGGCCTCCTACAATGAGCAGTTCTTC. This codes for CASSPTGGASYNEQFF.

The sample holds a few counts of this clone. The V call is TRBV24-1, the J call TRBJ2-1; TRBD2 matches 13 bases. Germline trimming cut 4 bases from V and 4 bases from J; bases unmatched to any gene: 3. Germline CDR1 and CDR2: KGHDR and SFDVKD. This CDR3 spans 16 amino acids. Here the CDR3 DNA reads TGTGCCACCAGTGAGAAACTAGCGGGGGGGTACAATGAGCAGTTCTTC. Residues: CATSEKLAGGYNEQFF.

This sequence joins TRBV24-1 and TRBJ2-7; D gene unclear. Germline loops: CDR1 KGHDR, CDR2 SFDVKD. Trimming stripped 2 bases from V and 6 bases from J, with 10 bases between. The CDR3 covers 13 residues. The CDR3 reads CATSDSAISEQYF. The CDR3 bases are TGTGCCACCAGTGATTCCGCGATAAGCGAGCAGTACTTC.

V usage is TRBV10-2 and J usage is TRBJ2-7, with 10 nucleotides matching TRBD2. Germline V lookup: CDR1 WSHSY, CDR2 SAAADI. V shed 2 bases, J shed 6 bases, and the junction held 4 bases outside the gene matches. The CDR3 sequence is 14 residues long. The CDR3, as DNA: TGCGCCAGCAGTGAGGGACTAGCGGTACGCGAGCAGTACTTC. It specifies CASSEGLAVREQYF.

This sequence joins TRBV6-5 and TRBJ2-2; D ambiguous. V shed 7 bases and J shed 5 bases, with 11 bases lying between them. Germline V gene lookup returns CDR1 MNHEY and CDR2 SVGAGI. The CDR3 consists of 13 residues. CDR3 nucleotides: TGTGCCAGCAAAGGCAGGCTTACCGGGGAGCTGTTTTTT. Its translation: CASKGRLTGELFF.

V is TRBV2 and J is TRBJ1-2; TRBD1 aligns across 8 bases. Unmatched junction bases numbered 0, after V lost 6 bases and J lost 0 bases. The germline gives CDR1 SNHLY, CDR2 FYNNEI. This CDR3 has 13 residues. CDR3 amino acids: CASRQGANYGYTF. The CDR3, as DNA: TGTGCCAGCAGACAGGGGGCTAACTATGGCTACACCTTC.

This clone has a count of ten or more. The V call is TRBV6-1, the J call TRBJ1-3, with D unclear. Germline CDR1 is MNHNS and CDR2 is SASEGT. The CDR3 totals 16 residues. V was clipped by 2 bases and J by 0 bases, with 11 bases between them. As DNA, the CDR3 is TGTGCCAGCAGTGAATGGGCCACATCCTCTGGAAACACCATATATTTT. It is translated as CASSEWATSSGNTIYF.